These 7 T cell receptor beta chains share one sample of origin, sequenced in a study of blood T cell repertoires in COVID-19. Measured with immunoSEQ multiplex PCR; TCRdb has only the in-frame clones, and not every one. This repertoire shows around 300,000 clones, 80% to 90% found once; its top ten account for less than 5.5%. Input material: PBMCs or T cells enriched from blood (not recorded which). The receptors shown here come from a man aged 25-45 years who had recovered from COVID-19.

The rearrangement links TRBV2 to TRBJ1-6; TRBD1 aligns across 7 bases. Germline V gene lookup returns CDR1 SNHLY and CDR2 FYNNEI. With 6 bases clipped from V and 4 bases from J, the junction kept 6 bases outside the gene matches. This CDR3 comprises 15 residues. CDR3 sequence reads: CASRMDRLYNSPLHF. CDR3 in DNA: TGTGCCAGCAGGATGGACAGGCTTTATAATTCACCCCTCCACTTT.

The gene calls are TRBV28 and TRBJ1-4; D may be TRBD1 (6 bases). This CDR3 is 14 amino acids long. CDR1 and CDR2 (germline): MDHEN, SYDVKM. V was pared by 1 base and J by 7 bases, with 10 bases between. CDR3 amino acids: CASSLLGAGEKLFF. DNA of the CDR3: TGTGCCAGCAGTTTATTGGGGGCGGGTGAAAAACTGTTTTTT.

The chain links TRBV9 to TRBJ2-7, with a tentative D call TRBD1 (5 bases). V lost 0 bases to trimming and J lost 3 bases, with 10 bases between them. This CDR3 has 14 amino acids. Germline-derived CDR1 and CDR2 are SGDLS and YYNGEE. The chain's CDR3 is CASSVGGLHYEQYF. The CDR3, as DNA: TGTGCCAGCAGCGTAGGGGGCCTTCACTACGAGCAGTACTTC. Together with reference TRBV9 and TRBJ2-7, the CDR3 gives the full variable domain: DSGVTQTPKHLITATGQRVTLRCSPRSGDLSVYWYQQSLDQGLQFLIQYYNGEERAKGNILERFSAQQFPDLHSELNLSSLELGDSALYFCASSVGGLHYEQYFGPGTRLTVT.

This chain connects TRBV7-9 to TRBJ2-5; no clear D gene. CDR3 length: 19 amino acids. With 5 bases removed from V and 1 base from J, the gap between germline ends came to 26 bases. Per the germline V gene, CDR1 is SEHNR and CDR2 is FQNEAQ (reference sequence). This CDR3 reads CASSLPMENSYDAQETQYF. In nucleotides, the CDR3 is TGTGCCAGCAGCCTCCCTATGGAGAACTCGTATGATGCCCAAGAGACCCAGTACTTC.

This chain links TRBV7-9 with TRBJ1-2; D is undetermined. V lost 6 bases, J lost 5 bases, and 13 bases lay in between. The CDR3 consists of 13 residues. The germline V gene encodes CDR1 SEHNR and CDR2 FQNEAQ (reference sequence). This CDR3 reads CASRKGEYYGYTF. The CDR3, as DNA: TGTGCCAGCAGAAAGGGAGAATATTATGGCTACACCTTC.

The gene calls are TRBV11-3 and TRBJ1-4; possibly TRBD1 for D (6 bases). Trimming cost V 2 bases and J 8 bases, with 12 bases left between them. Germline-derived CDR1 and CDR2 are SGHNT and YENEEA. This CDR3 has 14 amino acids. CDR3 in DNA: TGTGCCAGCAGCTTACGGGGGGCGGGAGAAAAACTGTTTTTT. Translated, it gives CASSLRGAGEKLFF.

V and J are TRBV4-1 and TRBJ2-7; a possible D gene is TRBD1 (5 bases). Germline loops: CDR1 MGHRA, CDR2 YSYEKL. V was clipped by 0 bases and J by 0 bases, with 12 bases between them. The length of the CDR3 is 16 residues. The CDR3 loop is CASSQDLPQASYEQYF. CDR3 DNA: TGCGCCAGCAGCCAAGATCTGCCACAGGCCTCCTACGAGCAGTACTTC.